Following are 3 T cell receptor beta chains from one sample sequenced in a study of shared clonotypes between healthy human individuals. Produced via immunoSEQ multiplex PCR; TCRdb's table is partial and in-frame only. The sample carries under 1,900,000 clones, about 98.5% recorded once. The sample was naive CD4+ T cells sorted from blood. The sample's subset: CD45RA+ positively selected. The receptors originated from a man aged 25-40 years in good health.

The CDR3 DNA sequence: TGTGCCAGCCACCTGTCTAGCGGAATAAACACCGGGGAGCTGTTTTTT. Protein: CASHLSSGINTGELFF. V gene TRBV28 combines with J gene TRBJ2-2, with 7 bases lining up with TRBD2. V gave up 8 bases and J gave up 2 bases; unmatched junction bases: 11. Germline V gene data show CDR1 as MDHEN and CDR2 as SYDVKM. CDR3 length equals 16 residues. The entire variable domain, with the rest obtained from reference TRBV28 and TRBJ2-2, is as follows: DVKVTQSSRYLVKRTGEKVFLECVQDMDHENMFWYRQDPGLGLRLIYFSYDVKMKEKGDIPEGYSVSREKKERFSLILESASTNQTSMYLCASHLSSGINTGELFFGEGSRLTVL.

This chain links TRBV19 with TRBJ2-6, with D unclear. This CDR3 region has 16 residues. V lost 3 bases and J lost 0, with 9 bases in between. Germline V gives CDR1 LNHDA, CDR2 SQIVND (reference sequence). DNA for the CDR3: TGTGCCAGTAGTATTGGCAGACCCTCTGGGGCCAACGTCCTGACTTTC. Its translation is CASSIGRPSGANVLTF.

The rearrangement links TRBV28 to TRBJ2-7; tentatively, D is TRBD1 or TRBD2 (5 bases each). This CDR3 spans 15 amino acids. Deletions cut 8 bases from V and 2 bases from J, with 19 bases between. The germline CDR1 and CDR2 sequences are MDHEN and SYDVKM. The CDR3 here is CASSGPGPAPYEQYF. The DNA of the CDR3 is TGTGCCAGCTCAGGCCCGGGACCAGCCCCCTACGAGCAGTACTTC. The variable domain in full, with the rest retrieved from reference TRBV28 and TRBJ2-7, is DVKVTQSSRYLVKRTGEKVFLECVQDMDHENMFWYRQDPGLGLRLIYFSYDVKMKEKGDIPEGYSVSREKKERFSLILESASTNQTSMYLCASSGPGPAPYEQYFGPGTRLTVT.